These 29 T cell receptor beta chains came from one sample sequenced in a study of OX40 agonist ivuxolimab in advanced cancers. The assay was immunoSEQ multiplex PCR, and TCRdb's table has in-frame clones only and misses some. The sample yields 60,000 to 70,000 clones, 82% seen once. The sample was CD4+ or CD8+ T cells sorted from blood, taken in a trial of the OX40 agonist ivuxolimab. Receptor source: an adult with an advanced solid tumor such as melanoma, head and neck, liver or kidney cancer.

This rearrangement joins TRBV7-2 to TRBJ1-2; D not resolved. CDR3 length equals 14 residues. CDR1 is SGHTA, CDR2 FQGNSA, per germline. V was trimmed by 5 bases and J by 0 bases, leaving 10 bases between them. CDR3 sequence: CASSPGGTNYGYTF. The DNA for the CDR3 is TGTGCCAGCAGCCCCGGCGGAACTAACTATGGCTACACCTTC. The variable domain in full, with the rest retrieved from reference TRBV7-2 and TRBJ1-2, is GAGVSQSPSNKVTEKGKDVELRCDPISGHTALYWYRQSLGQGLEFLIYFQGNSAPDKSGLPSDRFSAERTGGSVSTLTIQRTQQEDSAVYLCASSPGGTNYGYTFGSGTRLTVV.

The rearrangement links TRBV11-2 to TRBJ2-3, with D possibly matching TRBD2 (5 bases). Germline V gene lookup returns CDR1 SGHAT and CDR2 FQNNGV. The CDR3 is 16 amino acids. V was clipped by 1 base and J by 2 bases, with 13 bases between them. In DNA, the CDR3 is TGTGCCAGCAGCTTAGTTGGCGGGCCTACCACAGATACGCAGTATTTT. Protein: CASSLVGGPTTDTQYF.

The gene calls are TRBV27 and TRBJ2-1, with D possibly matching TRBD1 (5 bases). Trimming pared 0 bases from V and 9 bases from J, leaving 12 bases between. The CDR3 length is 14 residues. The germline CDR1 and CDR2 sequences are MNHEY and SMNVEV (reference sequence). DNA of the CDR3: TGTGCCAGCAGTTTATCGCCCAGGGCTGGTGAGCAGTTCTTC. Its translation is CASSLSPRAGEQFF.

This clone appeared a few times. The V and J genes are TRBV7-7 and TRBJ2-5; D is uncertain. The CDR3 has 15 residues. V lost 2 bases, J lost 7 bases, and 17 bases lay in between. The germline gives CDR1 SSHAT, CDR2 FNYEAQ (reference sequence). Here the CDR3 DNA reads TGTGCCAGCAGCTTAACTGGGAATGGGGTGGGGACCCAGTACTTC. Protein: CASSLTGNGVGTQYF.

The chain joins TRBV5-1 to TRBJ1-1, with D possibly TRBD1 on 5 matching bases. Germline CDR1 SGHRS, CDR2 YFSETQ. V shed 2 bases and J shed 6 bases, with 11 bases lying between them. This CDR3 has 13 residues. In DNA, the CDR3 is TGCGCCAGCAGCTTTCTTGGGACGGCTGAAGCTTTCTTT. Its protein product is CASSFLGTAEAFF.

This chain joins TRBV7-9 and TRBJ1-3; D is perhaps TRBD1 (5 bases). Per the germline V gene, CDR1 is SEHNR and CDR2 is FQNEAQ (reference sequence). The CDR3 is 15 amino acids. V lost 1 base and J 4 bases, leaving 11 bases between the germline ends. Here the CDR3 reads CASSLGRGVGNTIYF. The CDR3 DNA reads TGTGCCAGCAGCTTAGGTAGAGGGGTCGGAAACACCATATATTTT.

The CDR3 protein is CASSSLLDRASEQYF. The CDR3 DNA follows: TGTGCCAGCAGTTCCCTATTGGACAGGGCGAGTGAGCAGTACTTC. The chain uses TRBV28 and TRBJ2-7; TRBD1 matches 8 bases. The CDR3 is 15 residues long. Germline V CDR1 and CDR2: MDHEN, SYDVKM. V lost 4 bases and J lost 7; bases outside the gene matches: 12.

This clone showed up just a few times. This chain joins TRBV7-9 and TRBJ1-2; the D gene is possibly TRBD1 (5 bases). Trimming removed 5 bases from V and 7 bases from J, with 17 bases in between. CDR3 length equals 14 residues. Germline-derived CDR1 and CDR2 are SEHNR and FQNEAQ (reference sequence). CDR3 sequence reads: CASSPQGSFGGYTF. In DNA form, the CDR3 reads TGTGCCAGCAGCCCTCAGGGCAGCTTTGGTGGCTACACCTTC.

Here the CDR3 DNA reads TGTGCCAGCAGCTTCACAGGGTCCGGCAATCAGCCCCAGCATTTT. As protein: CASSFTGSGNQPQHF. The rearrangement uses TRBV7-2 and TRBJ1-5, with D possibly being TRBD1 (6 bases). The germline V gene has CDR1 SGHTA and CDR2 FQGNSA. There are 15 residues in the CDR3. Trimming stripped 3 bases from V and 2 bases from J, with 11 bases between. The whole variable domain, filled in from reference TRBV7-2 and TRBJ1-5, reads GAGVSQSPSNKVTEKGKDVELRCDPISGHTALYWYRQSLGQGLEFLIYFQGNSAPDKSGLPSDRFSAERTGGSVSTLTIQRTQQEDSAVYLCASSFTGSGNQPQHFGDGTRLSIL.

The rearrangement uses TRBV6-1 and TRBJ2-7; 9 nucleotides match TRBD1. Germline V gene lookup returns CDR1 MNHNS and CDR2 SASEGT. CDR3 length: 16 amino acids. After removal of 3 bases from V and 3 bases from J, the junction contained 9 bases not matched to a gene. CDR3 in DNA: TGTGCCAGCAGTGATGGTCGACAGGGGGTCCACTACGAGCAGTACGTC. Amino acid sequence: CASSDGRQGVHYEQYV.

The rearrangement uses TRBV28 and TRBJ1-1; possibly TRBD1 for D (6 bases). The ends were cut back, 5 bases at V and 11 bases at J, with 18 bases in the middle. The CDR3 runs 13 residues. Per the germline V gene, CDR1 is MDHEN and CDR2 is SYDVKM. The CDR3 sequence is CASSLSDSRGAFF. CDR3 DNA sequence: TGTGCCAGCAGTCTTTCGGACAGCCGGGGGGCTTTCTTT.

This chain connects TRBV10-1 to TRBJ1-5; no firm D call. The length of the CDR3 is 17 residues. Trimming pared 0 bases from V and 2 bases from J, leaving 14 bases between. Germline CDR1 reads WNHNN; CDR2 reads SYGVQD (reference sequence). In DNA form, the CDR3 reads TGCGCCAGCAGTGAGTCGAAAGGATTACATGGCAATCAGCCCCAGCATTTT. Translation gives CASSESKGLHGNQPQHF.

CDR3 coding DNA: TGTGCCAGCAGCTACCGCGGGACGTACCAAGAGACCCAGTACTTC. This sequence encodes CASSYRGTYQETQYF. This sequence joins TRBV7-3 and TRBJ2-5, with a possible D match to TRBD2 (6 bases). CDR3 length: 15 residues. CDR1 is SGHTA and CDR2 is FQGTGA in the germline V gene. V was pared by 4 bases and J by 0 bases, with 12 bases between.

For the CDR3, the DNA is TGTGCCAGCAGCCCGGAGGGAAAGGGGGGCTATGGCTACACCTTC. Residues: CASSPEGKGGYGYTF. The chain is built from TRBV5-6 and TRBJ1-2; tentatively, D is TRBD1 (6 bases). V dropped 4 bases and J dropped 4 bases, with 17 bases sitting between them. The CDR3 totals 15 residues. CDR1 and CDR2 (germline): SGHDT, YYEEEE.

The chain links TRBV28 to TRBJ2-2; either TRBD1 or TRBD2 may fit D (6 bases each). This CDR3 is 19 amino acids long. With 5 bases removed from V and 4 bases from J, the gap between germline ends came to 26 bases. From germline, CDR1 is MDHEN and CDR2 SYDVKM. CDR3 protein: CASSPLRGRGPQTTGELFF. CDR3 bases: TGTGCCAGCAGTCCCCTCAGAGGTCGGGGGCCCCAAACCACCGGGGAGCTGTTTTTT.

The CDR3: CANNPPGQGVNEQFF. The CDR3 bases are TGTGCCAACAACCCTCCGGGACAGGGAGTCAATGAGCAGTTCTTC. The rearrangement uses TRBV5-4 and TRBJ2-1; TRBD1 agrees at 9 bases. The CDR3 length is 15 residues. The germline V gene encodes CDR1 SGHNT and CDR2 YYREEE (reference sequence). The trim removed 9 bases at V and 6 bases at J, leaving 13 bases unmatched. The variable domain in full, completed from reference TRBV5-4 and TRBJ2-1, reads ETGVTQSPTHLIKTRGQQVTLRCSSQSGHNTVSWYQQALGQGPQFIFQYYREEENGRGNFPPRFSGLQFPNYSSELNVNALELDDSALYLCANNPPGQGVNEQFFGPGTRLTVL.

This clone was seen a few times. CDR3 in DNA: TGTGCCAGCAGTTTGGCCAGGGGGGAAGCTTTCTTT. It specifies CASSLARGEAFF. The V and J genes are TRBV28 and TRBJ1-1; TRBD1 agrees at 7 bases. The CDR3 spans 12 residues. CDR1 and CDR2 (germline): MDHEN, SYDVKM. Germline trimming cut 3 bases from V and 8 bases from J; bases unmatched to any gene: 3.

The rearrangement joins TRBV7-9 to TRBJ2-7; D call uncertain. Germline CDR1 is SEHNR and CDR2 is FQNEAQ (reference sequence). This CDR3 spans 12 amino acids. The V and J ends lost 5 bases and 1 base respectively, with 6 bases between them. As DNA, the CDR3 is TGTGCCAGCAGCCTACAGTCCTACGAGCAGTACGTC. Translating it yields CASSLQSYEQYV.

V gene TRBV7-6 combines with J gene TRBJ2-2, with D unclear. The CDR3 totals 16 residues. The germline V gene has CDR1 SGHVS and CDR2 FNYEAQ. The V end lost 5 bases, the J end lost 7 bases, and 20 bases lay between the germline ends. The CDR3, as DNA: TGTGCCAGCAGCCCAGACTCGTCGCCGGGCATCGGGGAGCTGTTTTTT. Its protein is CASSPDSSPGIGELFF.

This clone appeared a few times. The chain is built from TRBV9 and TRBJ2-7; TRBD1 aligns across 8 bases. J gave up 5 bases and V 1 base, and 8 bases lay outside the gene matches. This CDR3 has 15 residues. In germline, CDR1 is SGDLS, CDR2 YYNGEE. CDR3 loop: CASSVSTGGRDEQYF. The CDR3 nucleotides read TGTGCCAGCAGCGTATCCACAGGGGGGAGAGACGAGCAGTACTTC.

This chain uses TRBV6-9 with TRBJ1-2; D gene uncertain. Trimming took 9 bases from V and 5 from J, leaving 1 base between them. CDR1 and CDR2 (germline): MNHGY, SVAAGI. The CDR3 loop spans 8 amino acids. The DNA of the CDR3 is TGTGCCAGGTATGGCTACACCTTC. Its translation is CARYGYTF.

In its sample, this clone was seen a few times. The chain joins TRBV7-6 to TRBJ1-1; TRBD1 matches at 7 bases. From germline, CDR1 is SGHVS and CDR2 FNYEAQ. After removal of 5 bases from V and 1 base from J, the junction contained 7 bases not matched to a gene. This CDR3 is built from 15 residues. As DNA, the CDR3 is TGTGCCAGCAGCCCCCGACAGGGAAAGAACACTGAAGCTTTCTTT. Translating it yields CASSPRQGKNTEAFF.

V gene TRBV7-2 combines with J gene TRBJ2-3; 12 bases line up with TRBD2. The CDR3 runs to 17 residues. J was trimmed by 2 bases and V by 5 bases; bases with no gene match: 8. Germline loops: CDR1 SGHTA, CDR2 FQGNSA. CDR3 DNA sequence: TGTGCCAGCAGCCGGGCAAGGACTAGCGGGGACACAGATACGCAGTATTTT. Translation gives CASSRARTSGDTDTQYF. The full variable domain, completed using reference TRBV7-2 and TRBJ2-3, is GAGVSQSPSNKVTEKGKDVELRCDPISGHTALYWYRQSLGQGLEFLIYFQGNSAPDKSGLPSDRFSAERTGGSVSTLTIQRTQQEDSAVYLCASSRARTSGDTDTQYFGPGTRLTVL.

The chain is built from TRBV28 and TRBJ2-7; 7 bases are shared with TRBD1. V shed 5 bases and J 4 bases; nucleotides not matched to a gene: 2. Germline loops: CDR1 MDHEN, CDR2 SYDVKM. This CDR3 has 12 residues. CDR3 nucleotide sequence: TGTGCCAGCAGTCTGACAGGGTACGAGCAGTACTTC. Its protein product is CASSLTGYEQYF.

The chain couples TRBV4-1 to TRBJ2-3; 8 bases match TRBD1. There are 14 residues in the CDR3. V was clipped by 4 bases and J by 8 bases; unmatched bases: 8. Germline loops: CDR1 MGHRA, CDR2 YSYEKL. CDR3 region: CASSPSRDRSTQYF. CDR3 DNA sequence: TGCGCCAGCAGCCCCAGTAGGGACAGGAGTACGCAGTATTTT.

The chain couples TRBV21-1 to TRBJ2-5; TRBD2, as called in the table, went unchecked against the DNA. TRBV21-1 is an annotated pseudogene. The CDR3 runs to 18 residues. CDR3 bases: TGTGCCAGCAGCCCACCGAAAATTAGCGGGAGGGCACGGGAGACCCAGTACTTC. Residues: CASSPPKISGRARETQYF.

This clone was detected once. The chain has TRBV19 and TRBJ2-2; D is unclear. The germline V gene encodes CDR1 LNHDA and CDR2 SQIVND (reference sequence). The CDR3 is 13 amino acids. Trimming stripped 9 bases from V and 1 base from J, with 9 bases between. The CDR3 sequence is CASRNWNTGELFF. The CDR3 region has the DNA TGTGCCAGCCGAAATTGGAACACCGGGGAGCTGTTTTTT.

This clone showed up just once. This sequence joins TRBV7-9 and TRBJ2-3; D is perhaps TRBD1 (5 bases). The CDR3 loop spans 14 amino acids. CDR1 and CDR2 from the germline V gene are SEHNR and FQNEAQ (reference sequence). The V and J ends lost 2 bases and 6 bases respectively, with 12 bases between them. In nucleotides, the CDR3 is TGTGCCAGCAGCTTATACGCAGGGTCGGATACGCAGTATTTT. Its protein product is CASSLYAGSDTQYF.

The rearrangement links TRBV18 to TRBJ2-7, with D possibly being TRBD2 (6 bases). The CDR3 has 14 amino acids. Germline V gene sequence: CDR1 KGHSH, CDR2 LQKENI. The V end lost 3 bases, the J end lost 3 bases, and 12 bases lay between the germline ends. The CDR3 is CASSPPGVGYEQYF. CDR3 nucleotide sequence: TGTGCCAGCTCACCCCCGGGAGTTGGCTACGAGCAGTACTTC.